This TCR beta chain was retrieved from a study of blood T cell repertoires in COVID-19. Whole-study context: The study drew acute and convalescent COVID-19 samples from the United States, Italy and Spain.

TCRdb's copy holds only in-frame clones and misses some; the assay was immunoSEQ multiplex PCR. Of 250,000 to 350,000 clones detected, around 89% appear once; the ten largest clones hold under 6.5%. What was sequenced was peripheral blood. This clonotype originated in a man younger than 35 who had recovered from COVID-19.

The CDR3 reads CASSRYGIPSNEQFF. The CDR3 DNA is TGTGCCAGTAGTAGGTACGGTATCCCCTCGAATGAGCAGTTCTTC. The chain combines TRBV19 with TRBJ2-1; D gene uncertain. V lost 4 bases to trimming and J lost 7 bases, with 17 bases between them. Germline CDR1 and CDR2: LNHDA and SQIVND (reference sequence). The CDR3 runs 15 residues.